This TCR beta chain was captured in a study of OX40 agonist ivuxolimab in advanced cancers. A note on the overall study: Ivuxolimab, which targeted the costimulatory receptor OX40 (CD134), was an agonistic, fully human IgG2 monoclonal antibody. The paper covers the monotherapy dose-escalation part of the phase I ivuxolimab trial, which included N of about 50 patients. Partial responses were achieved by three dose-escalation patients, of whom one had hepatocellular carcinoma and two had cutaneous melanoma. The point of sequencing TCRbeta in the periphery was to test whether ivuxolimab changed TCR sequence diversity and drove clonal T-cell expansion. A male proportion of around 81% and a mean age of approximately 55 years, ranging from about 20 to 80, were recorded for the dose-escalation cohort. Of the roughly 51 patients in dose escalation, about 20 had hepatocellular carcinoma, roughly 15 had melanoma, 9 had renal cell carcinoma and 9 had head and neck cancer. Patients were allowed to have had prior anti-PD-1, anti-PD-L1 or anti-CTLA-4 therapy, and about 40% of the dose-escalation patients had been treated with checkpoint inhibitors. Intravenous ivuxolimab was administered to patients every 2 weeks at six dose levels: 0.01, 0.1, 0.3, 1.5, 3 and 10 mg/kg.

For sequencing of the TCRbeta CDR3 region, genomic DNA was extracted from the sorted cells. The immunoSEQ Assay was used for sequencing of TCRbeta CDR3 regions. TCRdb carries this immuneACCESS record with in-frame sequences only. Its versions omit some clonotypes, under half of them owing to an unresolved V gene in the studies checked, with the rest unexplained. The sample includes over 65,000 clones, with 85% to 95% observed a single time. The top ten clones comprise around 0.29% of the sample. The trial excluded patients who had a history of autoimmune disease or were on systemic immunosuppression. Peripheral blood for TCR sequencing was drawn from every dose cohort at baseline, at cycle 4 day 1 and at cycle 7 day 1. The samples were taken from a phase I, first-in-human, multicenter, open-label dose-escalation trial of ivuxolimab. Adults with locally advanced or metastatic head and neck squamous cell, hepatocellular, melanoma or renal cell carcinoma were enrolled in the trial. CD4+ and CD8+ T cells were sorted separately from peripheral blood before TCR sequencing.

Results and caveats for the whole study, not just this receptor: After ivuxolimab, expanded clones were on average more numerous among CD8+ T cells than among CD4+ T cells. The antigen specificity of the clonally expanded peripheral T cells was not determined. In the 0.1-3.0 mg/kg groups, partial responders were among the patients with the lowest normalized peripheral clonal expansion, particularly in CD8+ T cells. At doses of 0.1 to 3.0 mg/kg, clonal expansion of both CD4+ and CD8+ blood T cells was observed from baseline to week 6. Low levels of normalized T-cell clonal expansion were also shown by some nonresponding patients.

Unmatched junction bases come to 10, with V trimmed by 10 bases and J by 6 bases. Inclusive of the bounding cysteine and phenylalanine, the CDR3 is 14 residues long. The only DNA kept is the CDR3, 42 bases in frame from the first base. The germline V gene yields SNHLY for CDR1 and FYNNEI for CDR2. Points on this clone: Which antigen it targets is not known. Base qualities are not at hand, and no much larger clone is one base apart.

Sequenced material: CD4+ or CD8+ T cells sorted from blood, taken in a trial of the OX40 agonist ivuxolimab. The sequence was collected from an adult with an advanced solid tumor such as melanoma, head and neck, liver or kidney cancer. The sequence links TRBV2 to TRBJ2-1, with 9 bases in between that match TRBD2. Here is the DNA: TGTGCCAACAGCCGGGCTAGCGGGATCAATGAGCAGTTCTTC. Its translation is CANSRASGINEQFF.